This section outlines one T cell receptor beta chain sequence together with its context. Its antigen remains unknown. The data originate from a study of chemoradiotherapy in HPV16-positive cancers. Study details: Functional T-cell assays on two HPV16-positive patients' cells defined candidate HPV-specific clones and common TCR motifs.

The ends were cut back, 0 bases at V and 3 bases at J, with 15 bases in the middle. The germline V gene has CDR1 MGHRA and CDR2 YSYEKL. This CDR3 region has 17 residues. Study findings and constraints: Candidate HPV-specific clones and E7-related TCR motifs grew in tumor during treatment. Functional assays defining HPV-specific T cells used only a couple of HPV16-positive patients.

Profiling relied on immunoSEQ multiplex PCR, and the TCRdb table lists in-frame clones only, not all of them. Counted here are some 10,000 clones, approximately 77% occurring once; the ten biggest clones make up around two fifths. This material consisted of tumor tissue, taken from a patient who underwent chemoradiotherapy. This clonotype was obtained from a human donor with HPV-associated anogenital cancer. This chain connects TRBV4-1 to TRBJ2-1; D is perhaps TRBD2 (5 bases). CDR3 sequence (DNA): TGCGCCAGCAGCCAAGAAGCCCGACGGACTCACTACAATGAGCAGTTCTTC. The encoded protein is CASSQEARRTHYNEQFF.